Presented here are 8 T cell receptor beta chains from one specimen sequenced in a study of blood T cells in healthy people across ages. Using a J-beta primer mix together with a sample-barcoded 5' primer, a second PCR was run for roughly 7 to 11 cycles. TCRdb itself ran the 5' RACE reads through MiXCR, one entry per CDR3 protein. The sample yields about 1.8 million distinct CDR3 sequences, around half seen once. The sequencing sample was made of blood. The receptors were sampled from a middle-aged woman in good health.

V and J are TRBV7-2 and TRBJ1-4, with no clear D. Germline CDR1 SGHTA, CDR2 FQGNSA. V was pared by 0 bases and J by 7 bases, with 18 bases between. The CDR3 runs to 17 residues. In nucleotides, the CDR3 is TGTGCCAGCAGCTTAGCTCCTGGGCGGCGGGAGGCTGAAAAACTGTTTTTT. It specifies CASSLAPGRREAEKLFF.

CDR3 DNA sequence: TGTGCCAGCAGTTTAGGACGCAGGGGGCCGCCAGATACGCAGTATTTT. Protein product: CASSLGRRGPPDTQYF. The chain has TRBV12-3 or TRBV12-4 and TRBJ2-3; TRBD1 matches 8 bases. This CDR3 contains 16 residues. Trimming cost V 1 base and J 4 bases; bases outside gene matches: 7.

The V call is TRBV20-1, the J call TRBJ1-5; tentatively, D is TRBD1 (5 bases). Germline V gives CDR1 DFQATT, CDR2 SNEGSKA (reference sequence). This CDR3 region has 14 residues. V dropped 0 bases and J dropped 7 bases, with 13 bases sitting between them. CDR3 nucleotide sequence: TGCAGTGCTAGAGATGGGGCGGGGGAACAGCCCCAGCATTTT. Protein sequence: CSARDGAGEQPQHF.

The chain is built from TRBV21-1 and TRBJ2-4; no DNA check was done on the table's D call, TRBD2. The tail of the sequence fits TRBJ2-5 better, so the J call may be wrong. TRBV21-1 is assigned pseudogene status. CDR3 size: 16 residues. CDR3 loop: CASSKEQVISGETQYF. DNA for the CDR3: TGTGCCAGCAGCAAAGAGCAAGTAATTAGTGGGGAGACCCAGTACTTC.

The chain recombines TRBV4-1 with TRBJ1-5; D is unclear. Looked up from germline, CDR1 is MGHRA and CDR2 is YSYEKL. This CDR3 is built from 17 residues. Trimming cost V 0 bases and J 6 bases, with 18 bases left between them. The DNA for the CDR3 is TGCGCCAGCAGCCAAGATGTGCAGGCGGGAGGAATTCAGCCCCAGCATTTT. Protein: CASSQDVQAGGIQPQHF.

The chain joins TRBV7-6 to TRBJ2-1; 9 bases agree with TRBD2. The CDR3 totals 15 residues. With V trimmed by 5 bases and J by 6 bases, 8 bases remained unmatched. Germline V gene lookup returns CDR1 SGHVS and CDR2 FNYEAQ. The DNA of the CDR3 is TGTGCCAGCAGCCCCGGGGTAGCGGGGGCCAATGAGCAGTTCTTC. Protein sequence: CASSPGVAGANEQFF.

CDR3 amino acids: CASSYSGTHYEQYF. Here the CDR3 DNA reads TGTGCCAGCAGTTACTCCGGGACACACTACGAGCAGTACTTC. J is TRBJ2-7 and V is TRBV6-2 or TRBV6-3; maybe TRBD1 (6 bases). The CDR3 runs to 14 residues. Deletions cut 0 bases from V and 3 bases from J, with 9 bases between. Germline CDR1 reads MNHEY; CDR2 reads SVGEGT.

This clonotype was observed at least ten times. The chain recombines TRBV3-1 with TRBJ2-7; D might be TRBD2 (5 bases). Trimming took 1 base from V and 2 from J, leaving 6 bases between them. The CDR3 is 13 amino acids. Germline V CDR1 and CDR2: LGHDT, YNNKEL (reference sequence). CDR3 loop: CASSQAGAYEQYF. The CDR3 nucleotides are TGTGCCAGCAGCCAAGCCGGGGCCTACGAGCAGTACTTC.